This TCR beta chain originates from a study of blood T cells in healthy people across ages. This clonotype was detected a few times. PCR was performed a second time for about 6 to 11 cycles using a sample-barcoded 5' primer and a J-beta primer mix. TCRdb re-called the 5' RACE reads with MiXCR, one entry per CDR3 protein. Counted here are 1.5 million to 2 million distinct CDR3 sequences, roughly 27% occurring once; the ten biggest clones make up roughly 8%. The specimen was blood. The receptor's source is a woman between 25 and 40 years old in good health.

Here the CDR3 reads CASSGQGYSNQPQHF. The CDR3 DNA reads as TGTGCCAGCAGCGGTCAGGGTTATAGCAATCAGCCCCAGCATTTT. This rearrangement joins TRBV7-8 to TRBJ1-5; the D gene is possibly TRBD1 (5 bases). The germline V gene has CDR1 SGHVS and CDR2 FQNEAQ. The CDR3 sequence is 15 residues long. V shed 5 bases and J shed 0 bases, with 11 bases lying between them.